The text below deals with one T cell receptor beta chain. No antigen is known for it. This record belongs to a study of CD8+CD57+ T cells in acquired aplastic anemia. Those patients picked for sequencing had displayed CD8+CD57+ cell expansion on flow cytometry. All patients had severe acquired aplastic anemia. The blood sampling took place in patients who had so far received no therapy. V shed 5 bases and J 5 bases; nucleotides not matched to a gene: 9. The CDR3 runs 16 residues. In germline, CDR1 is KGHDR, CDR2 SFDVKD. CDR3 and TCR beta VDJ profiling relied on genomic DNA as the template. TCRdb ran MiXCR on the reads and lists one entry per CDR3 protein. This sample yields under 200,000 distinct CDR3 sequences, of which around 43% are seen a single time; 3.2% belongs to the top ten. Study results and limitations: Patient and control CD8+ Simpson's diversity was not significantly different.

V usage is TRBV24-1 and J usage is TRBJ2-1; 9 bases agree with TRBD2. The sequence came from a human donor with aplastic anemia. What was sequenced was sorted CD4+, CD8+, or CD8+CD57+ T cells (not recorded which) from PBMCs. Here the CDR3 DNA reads TGTGCCACCAGTGGAAAGGGCGGGGGGGCCGACAATGAGCAGTTCTTC. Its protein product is CATSGKGGGADNEQFF.